This T cell receptor beta chain was captured by sequencing in a study of PD-L1 blockade in urothelial cancer. In the study overall: Counts from blood samples showed a median of approximately 150,000 T cells.

As regards this clone: The antigen is undetermined.

The length of the CDR3 is 15 residues. Germline lookup yields CDR1 KGHSH and CDR2 LQKENI. V dropped 3 bases and J dropped 10; count of bases not matched to a gene: 8. Described time point: peripheral blood 6 weeks after treatment start. The study collected 1 to 8 samples per patient, pretreatment and on-treatment. Study-wide findings and caveats: Sub-median blood TCR clonality before treatment predicted longer survival.

Spiking of synthetic TCR analog templates was performed in each PCR. Data came from immunoSEQ multiplex PCR; TCRdb stores just in-frame clones and leaves some out. Of around 100,000 clones in the sample, less than 95% were seen once. The V gene is TRBV18, the J gene TRBJ2-1, with TRBD2 matching 11 bases. Here the sequenced sample was PBMCs, taken around atezolizumab (anti-PD-L1) treatment. This TCR came from a man in his sixties with urothelial cancer. DNA of the CDR3: TGTGCCAGCTCACCGTATCTAGCGGGGGGCCAGGAGCAGTTCTTC. Its protein product is CASSPYLAGGQEQFF.